This passage covers 22 T cell receptor beta chains from one sample sequenced in a study of identical twins. From the 5' RACE reads, TCRdb called clonotypes with MiXCR, one entry per CDR3 protein. The data hold fewer than 550,000 distinct CDR3 sequences, with roughly 15% observed a single time. The same data also went into a second study, on yellow fever vaccine responses in identical twins.

The sequencing input was CD4+ T cells sorted from blood. The receptors come from a woman under 30 in good health.

In this sample, this clonotype turned up a few times. The J gene is TRBJ2-1, the V gene TRBV20-1, with TRBD2 matching over 12 bases. Trimming removed 2 bases from V and 5 bases from J; junction bases left unmatched: 10. Looked up from germline, CDR1 is DFQATT and CDR2 is SNEGSKA (reference sequence). The CDR3 is 17 amino acids. The CDR3 region is CSARLIGLAGLNNEQFF. CDR3 nucleotide sequence: TGCAGTGCTAGATTAATTGGACTAGCGGGGCTAAACAATGAGCAGTTCTTC.

The chain couples TRBV29-1 to TRBJ2-3; D could derive from TRBD1 or TRBD2 (5 bases each). In germline, CDR1 is SQVTM, CDR2 ANQGSEA. CDR3 length: 14 residues. The germline V and J ends were trimmed by 6 bases and 1 base, with 14 bases remaining between them. The CDR3 reads CSVYSGLRTDTQYF. For the CDR3, the DNA is TGCAGCGTCTACTCGGGGCTTCGCACAGATACGCAGTATTTT.

The V and J genes are TRBV19 and TRBJ1-5, with D hard to call. The length of the CDR3 is 14 residues. CDR1 is LNHDA, CDR2 SQIVND, per germline (reference sequence). Deletions cut 5 bases from V and 0 bases from J, with 8 bases between. The CDR3 coding sequence is TGTGCCAGTAGTGACACGTATAGCAATCAGCCCCAGCATTTT. Its protein product is CASSDTYSNQPQHF.

The V and J genes are TRBV10-3 and TRBJ2-3; possible D gene TRBD1, 6 bases. V lost 6 bases, J lost 0 bases, and 16 bases lay in between. Germline CDR1 ENHRY, CDR2 SYGVKD. This CDR3 comprises 16 residues. CDR3 region: CAISKTGTISTDTQYF. The CDR3 DNA reads as TGTGCCATCAGCAAAACCGGGACAATTAGCACAGATACGCAGTATTTT.

This clonotype appeared a few times. This chain connects TRBV20-1 to TRBJ2-1, with TRBD2 identical over 7 bases. With 6 bases clipped from V and 7 bases from J, the junction kept 6 bases outside the gene matches. The germline CDR1 and CDR2 sequences are DFQATT and SNEGSKA (reference sequence). This CDR3 has 12 residues. CDR3 nucleotide sequence: TGCAGTGCAACACTAGCGAATAATGAGCAGTTCTTC. Translation: CSATLANNEQFF.

This clonotype turned up a few times. V and J are TRBV24-1 and TRBJ1-1; D is undetermined. Looked up from germline, CDR1 is KGHDR and CDR2 is SFDVKD. The CDR3 totals 13 residues. With 7 bases removed from V and 4 bases from J, the gap between germline ends came to 12 bases. The CDR3 DNA follows: TGTGCCACCAGGGAAGGAGGGTCCACTGAAGCTTTCTTT. Protein sequence: CATREGGSTEAFF.

CDR3 region: CASIKGFSVPEAFF. CDR3 sequence (DNA): TGTGCCAGCATTAAAGGGTTTTCCGTCCCTGAAGCTTTCTTT. The V call is TRBV6-5, the J call TRBJ1-1, with D hard to call. This CDR3 has 14 amino acids. Trimming shortened V by 7 bases and J by 6 bases, and 18 bases separated the two germline ends. Germline loops: CDR1 MNHEY, CDR2 SVGAGI.

This rearrangement joins TRBV9 to TRBJ2-1, with D tentatively TRBD2 (5 bases). There are 18 residues in the CDR3. The V gene lost 2 bases and the J gene lost 0 bases, with 18 bases spanning the gap. Germline V CDR1 and CDR2: SGDLS, YYNGEE. CDR3 residues: CASSVGTLAQSSYNEQFF. The CDR3 DNA reads TGTGCCAGCAGCGTTGGTACCCTAGCTCAGAGCTCCTACAATGAGCAGTTCTTC.

The chain couples TRBV28 to TRBJ1-2; 8 nucleotides agree with TRBD1. Losses at the gene ends were 9 bases for V and 4 bases for J; bases not matched to a gene: 7. The CDR3 totals 13 residues. Germline CDR1 is MDHEN and CDR2 is SYDVKM. Written as DNA, the CDR3 is TGTGCCAGTGACGACAGGGGCGGCTATGGCTACACCTTC. It encodes CASDDRGGYGYTF.

The table lists this clonotype with a few counts. The chain links TRBV6-1 to TRBJ2-3; 11 nucleotides align to TRBD2. The junction had 14 bases not matched to a gene; V was cut back by 8 bases and J by 4 bases. This CDR3 contains 17 residues. Germline CDR1 is MNHNS and CDR2 is SASEGT. The chain's CDR3 is CASRTLAGGTLADTQYF. CDR3 nucleotide sequence: TGTGCCAGCCGAACCCTAGCGGGAGGAACCTTGGCAGATACGCAGTATTTT.

This clonotype was counted ten times or more. V and J are TRBV4-1 and TRBJ1-5; 7 positions match TRBD1. After removal of 3 bases from V and 2 bases from J, the junction contained 4 bases not matched to a gene. The CDR3 runs to 15 residues. Germline V gene data show CDR1 as MGHRA and CDR2 as YSYEKL. This chain's CDR3 is CASSQDGQGNQPQHF. The CDR3 nucleotides read TGCGCCAGCAGCCAGGACGGACAGGGCAATCAGCCCCAGCATTTT.

The J gene is TRBJ2-3, the V gene TRBV4-1; either TRBD1 or TRBD2 may fit D (5 bases each). The germline CDR1 and CDR2 sequences are MGHRA and YSYEKL. This CDR3 has 17 amino acids. V lost 0 bases, J lost 5 bases, and 18 bases lay in between. The CDR3 bases are TGCGCCAGCAGCCAAGATATGCTGGGGGTGGATATAGATACGCAGTATTTT. It translates to CASSQDMLGVDIDTQYF.

Details on this clonotype: The junction differs from germline at one of its ends, possibly a read error. The J gene is TRBJ2-1, the V gene TRBV2; D uncertain. Germline CDR1 SNHLY, CDR2 FYNNEI. The length of the CDR3 is 15 residues. CDR3 region: CASSEETLGHNEQFF. In nucleotides, the CDR3 is TGTGCCAGCAGCGAAGAGACCCTTGGGCACAATGAGCAGTTCTTC.

This clonotype has only a few counts. The gene calls are TRBV28 and TRBJ2-5; 9 nucleotides match TRBD2. The V gene end was trimmed by 4 bases and the J gene end by 4 bases; junction bases not matched to a gene: 13. Germline CDR1 and CDR2: MDHEN and SYDVKM. The CDR3 loop spans 17 amino acids. CDR3 bases: TGTGCCAGCAGTTATCAGGGGAGCGGGAGGAGAAGAGAGACCCAGTACTTC. Translating gives CASSYQGSGRRRETQYF.

J is TRBJ1-1 and V is TRBV14; no firm D call. Germline V gene sequence: CDR1 SGHDN, CDR2 FVKESK. Trimming took off 5 bases at V and 1 base at J, with 11 bases between the two ends. This CDR3 spans 14 amino acids. Here the CDR3 reads CASSILAGNTEAFF. For the CDR3, the DNA is TGTGCCAGCAGCATCCTGGCGGGGAACACTGAAGCTTTCTTT.

This clonotype was recorded a few times. The rearrangement links TRBV7-9 to TRBJ2-2; tentatively, D is TRBD2 (5 bases). Per germline, CDR1 SEHNR and CDR2 FQNEAQ (reference sequence). The CDR3 extends over 15 amino acids. V gave up 2 bases and J gave up 5 bases, with 12 bases separating them. The CDR3 here is CASSLRSTGTGELFF. The CDR3 DNA reads TGTGCCAGCAGCTTACGGTCGACGGGGACCGGGGAGCTGTTTTTT.

The chain couples TRBV7-8 to TRBJ2-5; D is undetermined. The germline V and J ends were trimmed by 5 bases and 7 bases, with 14 bases remaining between them. The CDR3 is 13 amino acids. Germline V lookup: CDR1 SGHVS, CDR2 FQNEAQ. The CDR3 region is CASSPIDGVTQYF. The CDR3 DNA sequence: TGTGCCAGCAGCCCAATCGATGGGGTGACCCAGTACTTC.

This clonotype was observed a few times. J is TRBJ2-3 and V is TRBV7-6; TRBD2 aligns across 15 bases. The CDR3 runs 17 residues. V was pared by 5 bases and J by 8 bases, with 11 bases of the junction left unmatched. Germline CDR1 is SGHVS and CDR2 is FNYEAQ. CDR3 region: CASSLGTSGRCKVTQYF. CDR3 nucleotides: TGTGCCAGCAGCCTTGGGACTAGCGGGAGGTGCAAAGTTACGCAGTATTTT. Looking up the rest from reference TRBV7-6 and TRBJ2-3 gives the full variable domain: GAGVSQSPRYKVTKRGQDVALRCDPISGHVSLYWYRQALGQGPEFLTYFNYEAQQDKSGLPNDRFSAERPEGSISTLTIQRTEQRDSAMYRCASSLGTSGRCKVTQYFGPGTRLTVL.

Only a few counts were recorded for this clonotype. The genes are TRBV20-1 and TRBJ2-5; D may be TRBD1 (5 bases). The CDR3 consists of 12 residues. The V and J ends lost 2 bases and 5 bases respectively, with 9 bases between them. Per germline, CDR1 DFQATT and CDR2 SNEGSKA (reference sequence). Here the CDR3 DNA reads TGCAGTGCTAGAAGGGGTAGGGAGACCCAGTACTTC. Translated: CSARRGRETQYF.

In DNA, the CDR3 is TGCAGTGCTAGAGAACGGGGGGGCCTAATAACAGATACGCAGTATTTT. Translated: CSARERGGLITDTQYF. The genes are TRBV20-1 and TRBJ2-3, with TRBD2 matching over 8 bases. CDR1 and CDR2 (germline): DFQATT, SNEGSKA (reference sequence). V gave up 0 bases and J gave up 3 bases; unmatched junction bases: 8. This CDR3 is built from 16 residues.

The sample holds many counts of this clonotype. V and J are TRBV12-3 or TRBV12-4 and TRBJ1-6; D call uncertain. CDR3 length: 15 residues. The V gene lost 5 bases and the J gene lost 0 bases, with 8 bases spanning the gap. This CDR3 is CASSQVGSYNSPLHF. CDR3 sequence (DNA): TGTGCCAGCAGTCAGGTTGGCTCCTATAATTCACCCCTCCACTTT.

V and J are TRBV20-1 and TRBJ1-6; 7 nucleotides line up with TRBD1. The J segment lost 7 bases and the V segment lost 6 bases, leaving 9 bases of the junction unmatched. This CDR3 is built from 14 residues. The germline V gene has CDR1 DFQATT and CDR2 SNEGSKA (reference sequence). The chain's CDR3 is CSASGADRNSPLHF. CDR3 DNA: TGCAGTGCCAGTGGGGCGGACAGGAATTCACCCCTCCACTTT.